This T cell receptor (beta chain) was sequenced in a study of blood T cell repertoires in COVID-19. Libraries were prepared by immunoSEQ multiplex PCR; TCRdb keeps only in-frame clonotypes and omits some of them. Found here are 130,000 to 150,000 clones, approximately 89% of them singletons; the top ten hold 1.5% to 2%. Trimming stripped 4 bases from V and 3 bases from J, with 12 bases between. The CDR3 loop spans 14 amino acids. Germline lookup yields CDR1 MNHEY and CDR2 SMNVEV (reference sequence). This rearrangement joins TRBV27 to TRBJ1-2, with D possibly TRBD1 on 5 matching bases. Source material: peripheral blood. The receptor comes from a human donor in a cohort sampled during active COVID-19. The CDR3 protein is CASSSAGRHYGYTF. The CDR3 DNA reads as TGTGCCAGCAGTTCGGCAGGGCGTCACTATGGCTACACCTTC.